These T cell receptor beta chains were read from a single sample in a study of blood T cell repertoires in COVID-19. Data came from immunoSEQ multiplex PCR; TCRdb stores just in-frame clones and leaves some out. The sample lists fewer than 450,000 clones; around 90% were seen once. Sequencing was performed on peripheral blood. Every receptor here comes from a woman younger than 35 who had recovered from COVID-19. Each CDR3 is given with its conserved first and last residue. D genes are given only for firm matches. Clone size is given for some rows only: seen once, a few or many times, or a class if the clone is expanded.

>TRBJ1-1|.|TRBV25-1|.
TGTGCCAGCAGTGACCCTCGCTCAGGGAACACTGAAGCTTTCTTT
CASSDPRSGNTEAFF
>TRBJ2-6|.|TRBV30|.
TGTGCCTGGAGTAGGCAGGGGCTGTCTGGGGCCAACGTCCTGACTTTC
CAWSRQGLSGANVLTF
>TRBJ2-1|.|TRBV2|.
TGTGCCAGCACCGGGGAGCGGCTGGGGAATGAGCAGTTCTTC
CASTGERLGNEQFF
>TRBJ2-4|.|TRBV9|TRBD2
TGTGCCAGCAGCGTAAGCGTGGCGGGAGGGCCGGTGAGAAACATTCAGTACTTC
CASSVSVAGGPVRNIQYF
>TRBJ1-1|.|TRBV7-9|.
TGTGCCAGCAGCCCCTCGCCACAGGGTTTAGCTTTCTTT
CASSPSPQGLAFF
>TRBJ2-1|.|TRBV2|.
TGTGCCAGCAGTTTGGGGCTGGACTCCTACAATGAGCAGTTCTTC
CASSLGLDSYNEQFF
>TRBJ2-2|.|TRBV7-9|TRBD2
TGTGCCAGCAGCATAAGAAGGACTAGCGGGAGCCCATACGGGGAGCTGTTTTTT
CASSIRRTSGSPYGELFF
>TRBJ1-2|.|TRBV6-2/TRBV6-3|TRBD1
TGTGCCAGCAGTCGGGACAGACGAACTAACTATGGCTACACCTTC
CASSRDRRTNYGYTF
>TRBJ2-3|once|TRBV6-5|TRBD2
TGTGCCAGCAGTCCCCGGGGGGTGGGTACAGATACGCAGTATTTT
CASSPRGVGTDTQYF
>TRBJ2-2|.|TRBV6-2/TRBV6-3|TRBD2
TGTGCCAGCAGTCAGAGATCCGGGACTAGCGGAGGGGAGCTGTTTTTT
CASSQRSGTSGGELFF
>TRBJ1-5|.|TRBV5-4|.
TGTGCCAGCAGCTCGCAACAGGAAAGGACCCAGCATTTT
CASSSQQERTQHF
>TRBJ2-5|.|TRBV11-3|.
TGTGCCAGCAGCACCCGGACTGAGTACCAAGAGACCCAGTACTTC
CASSTRTEYQETQYF
>TRBJ1-2|.|TRBV6-5|TRBD1
TGTGCCAGCAGACGGGACAGGGCTGGCTACACCTTC
CASRRDRAGYTF
>TRBJ2-1|once|TRBV3-1/TRBV3-2|.
TGTGCCAGCAGCCCGTTAGCGGATAATGAGCAGTTCTTC
CASSPLADNEQFF
>TRBJ2-2|.|TRBV7-2|.
TGTGCCAGCAGCCTATACTCCCAGAACACCGGGGAGCTGTTTTTT
CASSLYSQNTGELFF
>TRBJ2-1|.|TRBV9|.
TGTGCCAGCAGCACGGGTGGGGCCAGGGGTAAGGGCAATGAGCAGTTCTTC
CASSTGGARGKGNEQFF
>TRBJ1-1|.|TRBV11-2|TRBD1
TGTGCCAGCAGCGAAACAGGGGGCCATATGAACACTGAAGCTTTCTTT
CASSETGGHMNTEAFF
>TRBJ2-1|.|TRBV10-3|TRBD2
TGTGCCATCAGTGACTCCGGGACTAGCGGGAGGCTTGGCGAGAATGAGCAGTTCTTC
CAISDSGTSGRLGENEQFF
>TRBJ1-1|.|TRBV20-1|.
TGCAGTGCGTCCGCTCCGGGGGAAGCTTTCTTT
CSASAPGEAFF
>TRBJ2-1|.|TRBV5-1|TRBD1
TGCGCCAGCAGCGGCGGCGACAGGGATTCTCTAGACAATGAGCAGTTCTTC
CASSGGDRDSLDNEQFF
>TRBJ2-2|.|TRBV6-5|.
TGTGCCAGCAGTTACGTTGGGAGCGGGACCGGGGAGCTGTTTTTT
CASSYVGSGTGELFF
>TRBJ1-5|.|TRBV7-9|.
TGTGCCAGCAGCTTACCGGGAGAGCCCCAGCATTTT
CASSLPGEPQHF
>TRBJ2-1|.|TRBV19|TRBD2
TGTGCCAGTTATCCGGGACTAGCGGGATGGGATGAGCAGTTCTTC
CASYPGLAGWDEQFF
>TRBJ1-1|.|TRBV11-3|.
TGTGCCATCACCCCCCCTCAGGGACATTCTGAAGCTTTCTTT
CAITPPQGHSEAFF
>TRBJ1-2|.|TRBV18|TRBD1
TGTGCCAGCTCACATAAGGGGACAGCCTATGGCTACACCTTC
CASSHKGTAYGYTF
>TRBJ1-1|.|TRBV7-2|.
TGTGCCAGCAGCTCGGGGGACTACACTGAAGCTTTCTTT
CASSSGDYTEAFF
>TRBJ1-4|.|TRBV7-2|.
TGTGCCAGCAGCGCGGACAGTTCTAATGAAAAACTGTTTTTT
CASSADSSNEKLFF
>TRBJ1-6|.|TRBV7-8|TRBD1
TGTGCCAGCAGCGTTGGACAGGGGAGGCATTCACCCCTCCACTTT
CASSVGQGRHSPLHF
>TRBJ1-1|once|TRBV12-5|TRBD1
TGTGCTAGTGGTTTGCCCGGGACAGGGGATCCTGAAGCTTTCTTT
CASGLPGTGDPEAFF
>TRBJ2-1|.|TRBV12-3/TRBV12-4|TRBD2
TGTGCCAGCAGTTTGGGACTAAGCAATGAGCAGTTCTTC
CASSLGLSNEQFF
>TRBJ1-2|.|TRBV11-2|.
TGTGCCAGCAGCTTAGGAGTCTATGGCTACACCTTC
CASSLGVYGYTF
>TRBJ1-5|.|TRBV4-2|.
TGTGCCAGCAGCCAAGCGGCAGGGCCTCAGCCCCAGCATTTT
CASSQAAGPQPQHF
>TRBJ2-1|.|TRBV5-1|.
TGCGCCAGCAGCTGGGGACATGGCCCAAATGAGCAGTTCTTC
CASSWGHGPNEQFF
>TRBJ1-1|.|TRBV7-9|.
TGTGCCAGCAGCTTACATGCCAGGCAGAACACTGAAGCTTTCTTT
CASSLHARQNTEAFF
>TRBJ2-5|.|TRBV27|TRBD2
TGTGCCAGCAGGGGCGGGAGCGAGACCCAGTACTTC
CASRGGSETQYF
>TRBJ2-3|.|TRBV2|.
TGTGCCAGCAGTGAAGTTACTCGCACTGATACGCAGTATTTT
CASSEVTRTDTQYF
>TRBJ1-6|.|TRBV30|TRBD1
TGTGCCTGGAGAGGGACAGAAAATTCACCCCTCCACTTT
CAWRGTENSPLHF
>TRBJ1-2|.|TRBV6-2/TRBV6-3|TRBD1
TGTGCCAGCAGTGGACCGGGACAGGGATTCGACGGCTACACCTTC
CASSGPGQGFDGYTF
>TRBJ1-5|.|TRBV2|TRBD1
TGTGCCAGCTGGGAGGGGACAGGGGGCGCGAATCAGCCCCAGCATTTT
CASWEGTGGANQPQHF
>TRBJ2-1|.|TRBV6-1|TRBD2
TGTGCCAGCAGTGAATTGGGGAGCGGGAGTGAGCAGTTCTTC
CASSELGSGSEQFF
>TRBJ1-2|.|TRBV6-6|TRBD1
TGTGCCAGCAGTTATCTCGACCCGGGACAGGGGGCTGGCTACACCTTC
CASSYLDPGQGAGYTF
>TRBJ2-1|.|TRBV30|.
TGTGCCTGGATCCCCAGGTGGCGGGGAAAAATGGATGAGCAGTTCTTC
CAWIPRWRGKMDEQFF
>TRBJ2-3|.|TRBV7-7|TRBD1
TGTGCCAGCAGTTATGGACAGGGAATTGGAGATACGCAGTATTTT
CASSYGQGIGDTQYF
>TRBJ2-2|.|TRBV5-1|TRBD2
TGCGCCAGCAGCATCGGAGCGGGAGGAGGGACCGGGGAGCTGTTTTTT
CASSIGAGGGTGELFF
>TRBJ2-1|.|TRBV7-2|.
TGTGCCAGCAGCTTGACTCAAACCTGGGGCGCTGAGCAGTTCTTC
CASSLTQTWGAEQFF
>TRBJ2-3|few|TRBV11-2|.
TGTGCCAGCAGCCGACTAGGTCCCACAGATACGCAGTATTTT
CASSRLGPTDTQYF